This T cell receptor (beta chain) was captured in a study of T cell repertoires in cytomegalovirus infection. Background on the study: Recently identified HLA-C-restricted CMV epitopes and well-studied HLA-B-restricted CMV epitopes were used by the study. Public TCR beta signatures marked donors with CMV infection and the matching HLA. General study findings and limits: Using cumulative public TCR beta family frequency, the authors identified those who carried CMV together with the relevant HLA. What dominated the ex vivo response were HLA-C-restricted CMV-specific TCR beta clonotypes.

Germline values: CDR1 MGHRA, CDR2 YSYEKL. The CDR3 runs to 15 residues. With 0 bases removed from V and 1 base from J, the gap between germline ends came to 7 bases. This clonotype turned up a few times. Its specificity is not known. TCRdb used MiXCR to reprocess the reads, holding one entry per CDR3 protein. The sample has 700,000 to 850,000 distinct CDR3 sequences, over 25% seen once; the top ten hold around 12%. The source of this sequence is a human donor in good health (CMV status not recorded). Some clones in this sample may be carry-over from other donors' samples. The specimen comprised cultured CD8+ T cells from PBMCs, sampled from culture after CMV antigen stimulation. The chain is built from TRBV4-1 and TRBJ1-5; D is perhaps TRBD1 (5 bases). CDR3 nucleotide sequence: TGCGCCAGCAGCCAAGAGGGACGGAGCAATCAGCCCCAGCATTTT. Amino acids: CASSQEGRSNQPQHF.